The clone carrying this TCR beta chain came up a few times. Its antigen is still unknown. The sample is drawn from a study of immune evolution from preneoplasia to lung adenocarcinoma. Study-wide points: Later-stage lesions appeared to have more T cells, more diversity, less clonality.

The CDR3 loop spans 13 amino acids. J was trimmed by 5 bases and V by 6 bases; bases with no gene match: 7. Germline CDR1 is SQVTM and CDR2 is ANQGSEA. Profiled with immunoSEQ multiplex PCR; TCRdb holds only in-frame clones, not every one. The sample gives 3,500 to 4,500 clones, 80% of which show up once; approximately 14% is in the top ten. The receptor comes from a person between 55 and 80 years old with lung adenocarcinoma. This sequence joins TRBV29-1 and TRBJ1-1, with TRBD1 matching 9 bases. The sample was FFPE adjacent normal lung tissue. CDR3 DNA: TGCAGCGTCACAAGGACAGGGGAAACTGAAGCTTTCTTT. Its translation is CSVTRTGETEAFF.